The 27 T cell receptor beta chains presented below share a single source sample, sequenced in a study of molecular identifiers for immune sequencing clone quantification. MiXCR, applied by TCRdb to the PCR reads, yields one record per CDR3 protein. Of approximately 500,000 distinct CDR3 sequences listed, roughly a fifth were seen once; the top ten hold around 0.86%. Sequences were obtained from naive CD8+ T cells from blood, with Jurkat cell RNA spiked in. Subset reported: FACS-sorted CD8+CD4-CCR7+CD45RA+ naive T cells. The receptors shown here come from a human donor in good health. Some libraries in this study had Jurkat cell RNA spiked in.

In this sample, this clonotype turned up many times. The V and J genes are TRBV5-6 and TRBJ1-6, with TRBD1 matching 7 bases. Germline V lookup: CDR1 SGHDT, CDR2 YYEEEE. The V gene end was trimmed by 4 bases and the J gene end by 4 bases; junction bases not matched to a gene: 5. CDR3 length: 15 residues. The CDR3, as DNA: TGTGCCAGCAGCCGAGGGACAGAGTATAATTCACCCCTCCACTTT. As protein: CASSRGTEYNSPLHF.

The sample holds many counts of this clonotype. The chain joins TRBV25-1 to TRBJ2-7; 7 bases line up with TRBD2. The ends lost 10 bases at V and 6 bases at J; junction bases unmatched: 6. The CDR3 is made up of 11 amino acids. Per the germline V gene, CDR1 is MGHDK and CDR2 is SYGVNS. CDR3 loop: CAIEGGSEQYF. The CDR3 DNA follows: TGTGCCATCGAGGGAGGGTCCGAGCAGTACTTC.

The chain uses TRBV19 and TRBJ2-7; D possibly corresponds to TRBD1 (5 bases). The CDR3 is 14 amino acids. CDR1 and CDR2 from the germline V gene are LNHDA and SQIVND (reference sequence). The V end was cut by 3 bases, the J end by 2 bases, with 11 bases between. The CDR3 sequence: CASSMGPSTYEQYF. The CDR3 DNA sequence: TGTGCCAGTAGTATGGGGCCCTCTACCTACGAGCAGTACTTC.

This rearrangement joins TRBV12-3 or TRBV12-4 to TRBJ2-3, with 9 bases matching TRBD2. The CDR3 extends over 16 amino acids. V lost 6 bases to trimming and J lost 3 bases; unmatched junction nucleotides: 10. This chain's CDR3 is CASRPLGLAGTDTQYF. CDR3 sequence (DNA): TGTGCCAGCAGACCCCTGGGGCTAGCGGGGACAGATACGCAGTATTTT.

This clonotype was seen a handful of times. The chain uses TRBV29-1 and TRBJ2-1, with 7 bases that match TRBD2. CDR3 size: 14 residues. Looked up from germline, CDR1 is SQVTM and CDR2 is ANQGSEA. With 1 base clipped from V and 7 bases from J, the junction kept 7 bases outside the gene matches. The CDR3, as DNA: TGCAGCGTTGAAGTGACTAGCCGGGGGAATGAGCAGTTCTTC. Translation: CSVEVTSRGNEQFF.

Concerning this clonotype: One end of the junction varies from germline; a read error may be responsible. The chain joins TRBV6-2 or TRBV6-3 to TRBJ2-7; 9 positions agree with TRBD1. Per germline, CDR1 MNHEY and CDR2 SVGEGT. CDR3 length: 14 amino acids. The CDR3 DNA sequence: TGTGCCAGCGGTTATATGAGGACAGGGGACGAGCAGTACTTC. This gives the protein CASGYMRTGDEQYF.

The chain links TRBV11-2 to TRBJ2-1; a weak D match, TRBD1 (5 bases). CDR1 is SGHAT and CDR2 is FQNNGV in the germline V gene. This CDR3 has 14 amino acids. Trimming cost V 11 bases and J 6 bases, with 20 bases left between them. CDR3 DNA: TGTGCCTGCACCCAAACCGGGCAGGGCAATGAGCAGTTCTTC. This codes for CACTQTGQGNEQFF.

This clonotype was counted once. Possible read error: a much larger clone is one base away. The rearrangement joins TRBV20-1 to TRBJ2-3, with TRBD2 identical over 11 bases. The CDR3 loop spans 15 amino acids. The germline gives CDR1 DFQATT, CDR2 SNEGSKA (reference sequence). CDR3 coding DNA: TGCAGTGCTAGGACTAGCGGGGTTAGCACAGATACGCAGTGTTTT. As protein: CSARTSGVSTDTQCF.

The chain links TRBV4-1 to TRBJ2-7; D unclear. CDR1 is MGHRA and CDR2 is YSYEKL in the germline V gene. This CDR3 is 16 amino acids long. V lost 1 base and J 4 bases, leaving 17 bases between the germline ends. The CDR3: CASSQVVVGSSYEQYF. CDR3 bases: TGCGCCAGCAGCCAAGTTGTAGTTGGTAGTAGTTACGAGCAGTACTTC.

For this clonotype: A much larger clone differs by one base, so this may be a read error. The J gene is TRBJ2-7, the V gene TRBV11-2, with D uncertain. The CDR3 loop spans 13 amino acids. V was cut by 4 bases and J by 2 bases, with 9 bases left in between. The germline gives CDR1 SGHAT, CDR2 FQNNGV. CDR3: CASSWESPYEQYF. DNA of the CDR3: TGTGCCAGCAGCTGGGAAAGCCCCTACGAGCAGTACTTC.

The V and J genes are TRBV11-2 and TRBJ2-1; 13 nucleotides line up with TRBD2. The V gene's germline CDR1 is SGHAT and CDR2 FQNNGV. CDR3 length equals 16 residues. Losses at the gene ends were 4 bases for V and 6 bases for J; bases not matched to a gene: 6. In nucleotides, the CDR3 is TGTGCCAGCAGCTCCGGACTAGCGGGGGACATCAATGAGCAGTTCTTC. Its translation: CASSSGLAGDINEQFF.

This chain joins TRBV27 and TRBJ1-5; no clear D. Trimming pared 5 bases from V and 10 bases from J, leaving 12 bases between. This CDR3 is 12 amino acids long. The germline CDR1 and CDR2 sequences are MNHEY and SMNVEV (reference sequence). This CDR3 is CASSITGGPQHF. Written as DNA, the CDR3 is TGTGCCAGCAGTATAACGGGAGGCCCCCAGCATTTT.

This clonotype has at least ten counts. The chain joins TRBV7-2 to TRBJ2-1; 9 bases match TRBD1. Trimming at V came to 4 bases and at J to 7 bases, leaving 8 bases not matched to a gene. CDR3 length equals 15 residues. The germline gives CDR1 SGHTA, CDR2 FQGNSA. CDR3 bases: TGTGCCAGCAGCTCCTGGACAGGGGATTGGAATGAGCAGTTCTTC. As protein: CASSSWTGDWNEQFF.

V is TRBV11-2 and J is TRBJ2-1, with TRBD1 matching over 9 bases. Germline V lookup: CDR1 SGHAT, CDR2 FQNNGV. The CDR3 sequence is 15 residues long. Germline trimming cut 3 bases from V and 4 bases from J; bases unmatched to any gene: 4. Written as DNA, the CDR3 is TGTGCCAGCAGCTTGGTAGGGACAGGGTACAATGAGCAGTTCTTC. Protein: CASSLVGTGYNEQFF.

This clonotype was seen many times. CDR3 coding DNA: TGTGCCAGCAGTGAAGGTGTAGACTTAGAACAAGAGACCCAGTACTTC. It translates to CASSEGVDLEQETQYF. This chain uses TRBV2 with TRBJ2-5; D not certain. V lost 1 base and J lost 2, with 14 bases in between. CDR3 length: 16 residues. Germline values: CDR1 SNHLY, CDR2 FYNNEI.

In its sample, this clonotype was seen a few times. The V call is TRBV5-5, the J call TRBJ1-4; D is ambiguous. The CDR3 consists of 15 residues. Germline V gene data show CDR1 as SGHKS and CDR2 as YYEKEE (reference sequence). Trimming took 4 bases from V and 6 from J, leaving 16 bases between them. The CDR3 here is CASSDVQRVDEKLFF. The CDR3 nucleotides read TGTGCCAGCAGCGACGTTCAGCGAGTAGATGAAAAACTGTTTTTT. Using reference TRBV5-5 and TRBJ1-4 for the parts outside the CDR3, the full variable domain is DAGVTQSPTHLIKTRGQQVTLRCSPISGHKSVSWYQQVLGQGPQFIFQYYEKEERGRGNFPDRFSARQFPNYSSELNVNALLLGDSALYLCASSDVQRVDEKLFFGSGTQLSVL.

This clonotype turned up a few times. The chain recombines TRBV7-2 with TRBJ2-1, with 12 bases fitting TRBD2. The CDR3 runs 18 residues. Trimming at V came to 5 bases and at J to 8 bases, leaving 16 bases not matched to a gene. Germline V gene data show CDR1 as SGHTA and CDR2 as FQGNSA. Here the CDR3 DNA reads TGTGCCAGCAGCGACCCCTCTAGCGGGAGGGTGTTATTCGATGAGCAGTTCTTC. Translating it yields CASSDPSSGRVLFDEQFF.

This clonotype was detected ten times or more. The V gene is TRBV4-3, the J gene TRBJ1-1; the D is unclear. Trimming shortened V by 0 bases and J by 4 bases, and 12 bases separated the two germline ends. CDR1 and CDR2 (germline): LGHNA, YSLEER. The CDR3 is 15 residues long. CDR3 protein: CASSQEAPPSTEAFF. The CDR3 DNA sequence: TGCGCCAGCAGCCAAGAGGCACCCCCGAGCACTGAAGCTTTCTTT.

Notes on this clonotype: A much larger clonotype is one base distant, so this may be a read error. The chain employs TRBV12-3 or TRBV12-4 and TRBJ1-1; weak D call: TRBD1 (5 bases). With 6 bases removed from V and 1 base from J, the gap between germline ends came to 15 bases. The CDR3 length is 15 residues. The CDR3 DNA sequence: TGTGCCAGCAGCCATGGGGGACTTCCGAACACTGAAGCTTTCTTT. Amino acid sequence: CASSHGGLPNTEAFF.

This clonotype was counted ten times or more. This chain uses TRBV29-1 with TRBJ2-7; TRBD1 agrees at 9 bases. Trimming took 6 bases from V and 5 from J; bases not matched to a gene: 8. The germline V gene has CDR1 SQVTM and CDR2 ANQGSEA. The CDR3 has 13 residues. CDR3 coding DNA: TGCAGCGTAGACCAGACAGGGGGGCACGAGCAGTACTTC. Amino acids: CSVDQTGGHEQYF.

This clonotype was found many times. CDR3 sequence: CASREGVLIAYEQYF. The CDR3 region has the DNA TGTGCCAGCAGGGAAGGAGTGTTAATAGCCTACGAGCAGTACTTC. The chain recombines TRBV7-8 with TRBJ2-7, with D unclear. Trimming left V 6 bases short and J 2 bases short, with 17 bases between. Germline V gives CDR1 SGHVS, CDR2 FQNEAQ. The CDR3 covers 15 residues. Supplemented by reference TRBV7-8 and TRBJ2-7, the full variable domain reads GAGVSQSPRYKVAKRGQDVALRCDPISGHVSLFWYQQALGQGPEFLTYFQNEAQLDKSGLPSDRFFAERPEGSVSTLKIQRTQQEDSAVYLCASREGVLIAYEQYFGPGTRLTVT.

Concerning this clonotype itself: This may be a read error: a much more frequent sequence differs by one nucleotide. The chain couples TRBV19 to TRBJ2-3; 7 bases are shared with TRBD2. The CDR3 spans 15 residues. The germline V gene encodes CDR1 LNHDA and CDR2 SQIVND (reference sequence). The chain's CDR3 is CASKLRETAGDTQCF. CDR3 coding DNA: TGTGCCAGTAAGCTTAGGGAAACCGCGGGAGATACGCAGTGTTTT.

About this clonotype itself: This is likely a read error, given that the CDR3 carries no conserved phenylalanine or tryptophan at its end. The rearrangement joins TRBV6-2 or TRBV6-3 to TRBJ1-1; no clear D. The CDR3 consists of 13 residues. The V end was cut by 10 bases, the J end by 1 base, with 13 bases between. Germline CDR1 reads MNHEY; CDR2 reads SVGEGT. This CDR3 is CATSRWENTEAFL. The CDR3 nucleotides are TGTGCCACCTCCCGTTGGGAGAACACTGAAGCTTTCCTT.

This chain connects TRBV19 to TRBJ1-5; 7 bases fit TRBD1. From germline, CDR1 is LNHDA and CDR2 SQIVND (reference sequence). J was trimmed by 0 bases and V by 7 bases; bases with no gene match: 3. This CDR3 is 14 amino acids long. The DNA for the CDR3 is TGTGCCAGTAAGGGGGCGTTTAGCAATCAGCCCCAGCATTTT. Translated: CASKGAFSNQPQHF.

The rearrangement joins TRBV19 to TRBJ2-3; the D gene could be TRBD1 or TRBD2 (5 bases each). Germline CDR1 reads LNHDA; CDR2 reads SQIVND (reference sequence). The CDR3 is made up of 14 amino acids. Trimming left V 0 bases short and J 2 bases short, with 6 bases between. The CDR3 bases are TGTGCCAGTAGTATAGAGGGGGTCACAGATACGCAGTATTTT. Residues: CASSIEGVTDTQYF.

Details on this clonotype: This may come from a read error, since a much larger clone is one base off. The chain links TRBV5-1 to TRBJ2-3; D call uncertain. CDR3 length: 16 amino acids. CDR1 is SGHRS, CDR2 YFSETQ, per germline. The germline V and J ends were trimmed by 3 bases and 2 bases, with 16 bases remaining between them. CDR3 sequence: CASSWNEANDTDTQYF. The CDR3 DNA is TGCGCCAGCAGCTGGAACGAGGCTAACGACACAGATACGCAGTATTTT.

The genes are TRBV10-1 and TRBJ2-7; 9 bases fit TRBD1. Germline-derived CDR1 and CDR2 are WNHNN and SYGVQD (reference sequence). The CDR3 runs 15 residues. The trim removed 0 bases at V and 5 bases at J, leaving 5 bases unmatched. This CDR3 reads CASSESPGQGHEQYF. The CDR3 DNA reads TGCGCCAGCAGTGAGTCACCGGGACAGGGCCACGAGCAGTACTTC.